This T cell receptor (beta chain) appears in the sequencing data of a study of blood T cells in healthy people across ages. Findings and caveats of the study: The long-lived group displayed more naive CD4+ cells, plus higher diversity, than the aged donors did.

This clonotype was seen a handful of times. The target antigen is unknown. The V end lost 6 bases, the J end lost 0 bases, and 19 bases lay between the germline ends. Per germline, CDR1 SGHRS and CDR2 YFSETQ. This CDR3 is built from 16 residues. Combining a sample-barcoded 5' primer with a J-beta primer mix, a second PCR ran for roughly 7 to 11 cycles. TCRdb itself ran the 5' RACE reads through MiXCR, one entry per CDR3 protein. The data contain hundreds of thousands of distinct CDR3 sequences, approximately 44% of them singletons. The material sequenced was blood. V and J are TRBV5-1 and TRBJ2-7, with D unresolved. The receptor was isolated from a man in his fifties or sixties in good health. CDR3 in DNA: TGCGCCAGCACCCGTGCTAGTCCGGCGAGCTCCTACGAGCAGTACTTC. Protein product: CASTRASPASSYEQYF.